The rows below give T cell receptor beta chains drawn from one sample of a study of blood T cell repertoires in COVID-19. Here immunoSEQ multiplex PCR was the method, and the copy in TCRdb shows in-frame clones only, minus some. The sample records some 150,000 clones, 70% to 90% being singletons. The sequenced material came from peripheral blood. Receptors originate from a woman in her fifties or sixties with acute or convalescent COVID-19. Each CDR3 is given with its conserved first and last residue. The D gene is left open where the match is weak. Clone size, where shown, is once, few, many, or a class for clones that have expanded.

TRBJ1-2 | once | TRBV12-3/TRBV12-4 | TRBD1 | TGTGCCAGCAGTTTCTCACAGGGGAATGGCTACACCTTC | CASSFSQGNGYTF
TRBJ2-1 | . | TRBV5-1 | . | TGCGCCAGCAGGGCCGGGCCTACAGGAGTCCATGAGCAGTTCTTC | CASRAGPTGVHEQFF
TRBJ1-1 | once | TRBV18 | TRBD1 | TGTGCCAGCTCACCACCGGGGACAGGGGGCTGGGCTTTCTTT | CASSPPGTGGWAFF
TRBJ1-2 | . | TRBV19 | . | TGTGCCAGTAGTATAGATTCCGCCGGAGACACGGGAGGTTTAGGCTACACCTTC | CASSIDSAGDTGGLGYTF
TRBJ1-5 | . | TRBV5-8 | . | TGTGCCAGCACCTTCGGGAGTCAGCCCCAGCATTTT | CASTFGSQPQHF
TRBJ2-2 | . | TRBV15 | TRBD2 | TGTGCCACCAGCAGAGGACTAGCGGGGGGGCTATTCACCGGGGAGCTGTTTTTT | CATSRGLAGGLFTGELFF
TRBJ2-5 | . | TRBV7-3 | TRBD1 | TGTGCCAGCAGCGCGACGACAGGGGGCTTGGAGACCCAGTACTTC | CASSATTGGLETQYF
TRBJ2-5 | . | TRBV7-9 | TRBD2 | TGTGCCAGCAGCCTCGGACTAGCGGGGGAGACCCAGTACTTC | CASSLGLAGETQYF
TRBJ1-5 | few | TRBV28 | . | TGTGCCAGCAGTTTATCGGGGGTCGCTCAGCCCCAGCATTTT | CASSLSGVAQPQHF
TRBJ1-1 | . | TRBV7-6 | . | TGTGCCAGCAGCTTACACGCGGGCACTGAAGCTTTCTTT | CASSLHAGTEAFF
TRBJ2-4 | . | TRBV20-1 | . | TGCAGTGCTAGAAATAGGGGCATTCAGTACTTC | CSARNRGIQYF
TRBJ2-1 | . | TRBV6-4 | . | TGTGCCAGCAGCCCCACCCAGGGAAGCTCCTACAATGAGCAGTTCTTC | CASSPTQGSSYNEQFF
TRBJ2-2 | . | TRBV9 | TRBD2 | TGTGCCAGCAGCGTAGATAGCGGGGGATTCACCGGGGAGCTGTTTTTT | CASSVDSGGFTGELFF
TRBJ2-7 | . | TRBV28 | TRBD1 | TGTGCCAGCAGTTTTGTCACAGGGGGCGCGACTCTGCAGTACTTC | CASSFVTGGATLQYF
TRBJ2-3 | . | TRBV11-2 | TRBD2 | TGTGCCAGCAGCCCCGGGACTAGGAGAGATACGCAGTATTTT | CASSPGTRRDTQYF
TRBJ2-7 | . | TRBV30 | . | TGTGCCTGGAGTTCCAACTACGAGCAGTACTTC | CAWSSNYEQYF
TRBJ1-1 | . | TRBV19 | . | TGTGCCAGTGTACGAAGTGGTGGCTTAATCACTGAAGCTTTCTTT | CASVRSGGLITEAFF
TRBJ2-7 | . | TRBV11-2 | TRBD1 | TGTGCCAGCATCCTGAGCCGGGACAGGGTCTACGAGCAGTACTTC | CASILSRDRVYEQYF
TRBJ1-4 | . | TRBV6-5 | . | TGTGCCAGCAGTTACTTGGCAGATGAAAAACTGTTTTTT | CASSYLADEKLFF
TRBJ1-5 | few | TRBV28 | TRBD1 | TGTGCCAGCATCAGATCAGGGACAGGGGATCAGCCCCAGCATTTT | CASIRSGTGDQPQHF
TRBJ2-3 | . | TRBV10-2 | TRBD2 | TGCGCCAGCACCCCCATTCCGGGACTAGGCACAGATACGCAGTATTTT | CASTPIPGLGTDTQYF
TRBJ1-2 | . | TRBV10-3 | . | TGTGCCATCACCGGGGGTGCGAATGGCTACACCTTC | CAITGGANGYTF
TRBJ1-6 | . | TRBV27 | . | TGTGCCAGCAGTACAATCAGGACGGGAAGATATTCACCCCTCCACTTT | CASSTIRTGRYSPLHF
TRBJ1-5 | . | TRBV15 | . | TGTGCCACCAGCAGAGTCCCGCAGGGTGGGAATCAGCCCCAGCATTTT | CATSRVPQGGNQPQHF
TRBJ1-2 | . | TRBV18 | TRBD1 | TGTGCCAGCTCACCCGGGACAGGGGGGTTCTATGGCTACACCTTC | CASSPGTGGFYGYTF
TRBJ2-1 | once | TRBV5-1 | TRBD2 | TGCGCCAGCAGCTCCTGGGGCGGGGGGTCAAACAATGAGCAGTTCTTC | CASSSWGGGSNNEQFF
TRBJ1-2 | . | TRBV20-1 | TRBD1 | TGCAGTGCTAGTCTCGGACAGGGCACGGGCTACACCTTC | CSASLGQGTGYTF
TRBJ2-3 | once | TRBV2 | . | TGTGCCAGCAGTGATGCGGGTACCGGAGATACGCAGTATTTT | CASSDAGTGDTQYF
TRBJ2-2 | . | TRBV7-3 | . | TGTGCCAGCAGCACCAGGGCCGGTGGGCAGGGATCCGCCGGGGAGCTGTTTTTT | CASSTRAGGQGSAGELFF
TRBJ1-2 | few | TRBV6-5 | TRBD1 | TGTGCCAGCAGTTACAGCGCCAGGGGGCGCAACTATGGCTACACCTTC | CASSYSARGRNYGYTF
TRBJ1-1 | . | TRBV7-9 | . | TGTGCCAGCAGCTTTGCAGGGGTCCCTGAAGCTTTCTTT | CASSFAGVPEAFF
TRBJ1-2 | . | TRBV10-3 | . | TGTGCCATCAGTGAGTGGCAGGGAAATGGCTACACCTTC | CAISEWQGNGYTF
TRBJ2-7 | . | TRBV24-1 | . | TGTGCCACCAGTGATTTGCGAGTGGGGGCAGCCTACGAGCAGTACTTC | CATSDLRVGAAYEQYF
TRBJ1-1 | . | TRBV10-3 | . | TGTGCCATCAGTGAGTCCCTGCTACGGGACGCGGGGACTGAAGCTTTCTTT | CAISESLLRDAGTEAFF
TRBJ2-7 | . | TRBV7-2 | TRBD1 | TGTGCCAGCAGCCCCTCCGGGACAGGGGTTCCCTACGAGCAGTACTTC | CASSPSGTGVPYEQYF
TRBJ2-7 | . | TRBV10-1 | . | TGCGCCAGCAGTGGGAAGGGGCACCTGGAGCAGTACTTC | CASSGKGHLEQYF
TRBJ2-5 | . | TRBV28 | . | TGTGCCAGCAGTGGACCGATCGGGGAAGAGACCCAGTACTTC | CASSGPIGEETQYF
TRBJ2-4 | . | TRBV6-5 | . | TGTGCCAGCAGTTACCCCCCACAGGGTCCAGGAAACATTCAGTACTTC | CASSYPPQGPGNIQYF
TRBJ2-4 | . | TRBV5-1 | . | TGCGCCAGCAGCCCGACAGTAGCCAAAAACATTCAGTACTTC | CASSPTVAKNIQYF
TRBJ2-7 | . | TRBV6-5 | . | TGTGCCAGCAGTTACTTACAGGGTCCCTACGAGCAGTACTTC | CASSYLQGPYEQYF
TRBJ1-2 | . | TRBV7-2 | TRBD1 | TGTGCCAGCAGCACTCTTGGACAGGGAGGCCCTAATGGCTACACCTTC | CASSTLGQGGPNGYTF
TRBJ1-1 | . | TRBV6-6 | . | TGTGCCAGCAGTTACGGGGGGGGGTCCACTGAAGCTTTCTTT | CASSYGGGSTEAFF
TRBJ1-3 | few | TRBV12-3/TRBV12-4 | . | TGTGCCAGCAGTACAGGAAACACCATATATTTT | CASSTGNTIYF
TRBJ2-1 | . | TRBV3-1/TRBV3-2 | TRBD2 | TGTGCCAGCAGCCTCAGCGGGGGGGCCATGTATGAGCAGTTCTTC | CASSLSGGAMYEQFF
TRBJ1-6 | . | TRBV7-9 | TRBD1 | TGTGCCAGCAGCATGGACAGGGGTTCCTATAATTCACCCCTCCACTTT | CASSMDRGSYNSPLHF
TRBJ2-7 | . | TRBV7-2 | TRBD2 | TGTGCCAGCAGCTTCATAGCGGGGGGGGCCTACGAGCAGTACTTC | CASSFIAGGAYEQYF
TRBJ2-1 | . | TRBV9 | TRBD2 | TGTGCCAGCAGCGTAGTTGGAACTAGCGGGGGCCTTAGCTCCTACAATGAGCAGTTCTTC | CASSVVGTSGGLSSYNEQFF
TRBJ2-5 | . | TRBV27 | . | TGTGCCAGCAGTTTATACCGGGGCCAAGAGACCCAGTACTTC | CASSLYRGQETQYF
TRBJ1-6 | . | TRBV7-8 | . | TGTGCCAGCAGCTTACTAGGGAGGGGTACAGGGAACTCACCCCTCCACTTT | CASSLLGRGTGNSPLHF
TRBJ1-5 | . | TRBV18 | . | TGTGCCAGCTCACCAATGGGCGCAGCCAATCAGCCCCAGCATTTT | CASSPMGAANQPQHF
TRBJ1-4 | . | TRBV4-3 | . | TGCGCCAGCAGCCACAGGAGGACAACTAATGAAAAACTGTTTTTT | CASSHRRTTNEKLFF